The rows below give T cell receptor beta chains drawn from one sample of a study of blood T cell repertoires in COVID-19. Using immunoSEQ multiplex PCR, the repertoire was profiled, and TCRdb retains in-frame clones only, with some absent. The data show approximately 100,000 clones, 80% to 95% seen once. Sequences were obtained from peripheral blood. These receptor sequences come from a man aged 65 to 85 with acute or convalescent COVID-19. CDR3s include the opening cysteine and the closing phenylalanine or tryptophan. D genes are given only for firm matches. A clone size is listed for some rows: how often the clone was seen (once, few, many), or a class if it is expanded.

D: TRBD2
V: TRBV10-1
J: TRBJ2-3
size: NA
DNA: TGCGCCAGCAGTGAGGGGACTAGCAGGTGGCCAGATACGCAGTATTTT
CDR3: CASSEGTSRWPDTQYF

D: NA
V: TRBV7-6
J: TRBJ2-1
size: NA
DNA: TGTGCCAGCAGCTCACGCCTAGCTTTTTACAATGAGCAGTTCTTC
CDR3: CASSSRLAFYNEQFF

D: NA
V: TRBV19
J: TRBJ1-5
size: NA
DNA: TGTGCCAGTAGCCCGGGAGGTTTTGGCAATCAGCCCCAGCATTTT
CDR3: CASSPGGFGNQPQHF

D: NA
V: TRBV4-3
J: TRBJ1-5
size: NA
DNA: TGCGCCAGCAGCCAAGGGCGGTATAGCAATCAGCCCCAGCATTTT
CDR3: CASSQGRYSNQPQHF

D: TRBD1
V: TRBV7-3
J: TRBJ1-1
size: NA
DNA: TGTGCCAGCAGCAGACAGGGTGACACTGAAGCTTTCTTT
CDR3: CASSRQGDTEAFF

D: NA
V: TRBV19
J: TRBJ1-5
size: NA
DNA: TGTGCCAGTAGTATAGTTCTAAATCAGCCCCAGCATTTT
CDR3: CASSIVLNQPQHF

D: NA
V: TRBV3-1/TRBV3-2
J: TRBJ1-2
size: NA
DNA: TGTGCCAGCAGCCAAGATCTGGCGGGGGACGGCTACACCTTC
CDR3: CASSQDLAGDGYTF

D: TRBD1
V: TRBV4-1
J: TRBJ1-5
size: NA
DNA: TGCGCCAGCAGCCCAGGACAGGGCAATCAGCCCCAGCATTTT
CDR3: CASSPGQGNQPQHF

D: NA
V: TRBV19
J: TRBJ2-7
size: NA
DNA: TGTGCCAGTAGACTGGGCTATCAAAGCTCCTACGAGCAGTACTTC
CDR3: CASRLGYQSSYEQYF

D: NA
V: TRBV9
J: TRBJ1-1
size: NA
DNA: TGTGCCAGCAGCGTAGTTTCGGGGGTACCTGAAGCTTTCTTT
CDR3: CASSVVSGVPEAFF

D: TRBD1
V: TRBV4-1
J: TRBJ2-1
size: once
DNA: TGCGCCAGCAGCCAACCCCAGGACAGGTTGGATGAGCAGTTCTTC
CDR3: CASSQPQDRLDEQFF

D: TRBD1
V: TRBV24-1
J: TRBJ1-4
size: NA
DNA: TGTGCCACCAGCGCGACAGGGGGTGCTAATGAAAAACTGTTTTTT
CDR3: CATSATGGANEKLFF

D: NA
V: TRBV19
J: TRBJ2-7
size: NA
DNA: TGTGCCAGTAGTATCTTTGGGGGAGGAGGCTACGAGCAGTACTTC
CDR3: CASSIFGGGGYEQYF

D: TRBD2
V: TRBV6-5
J: TRBJ2-5
size: NA
DNA: TGTGCCAGCAGTTACTCGGGGGGGTGGGAGACCCAGTACTTC
CDR3: CASSYSGGWETQYF

D: TRBD2
V: TRBV7-9
J: TRBJ2-7
size: few
DNA: TGTGCCAGCACCAAGGGCAGCGGGGGGGCCTGGGAGCAGTACTTC
CDR3: CASTKGSGGAWEQYF

D: NA
V: TRBV11-2
J: TRBJ2-1
size: NA
DNA: TGTGCCAGCAGCTTAGCAACCCAGGGTATCTATGAGCAGTTCTTC
CDR3: CASSLATQGIYEQFF

D: TRBD1
V: TRBV29-1
J: TRBJ1-2
size: NA
DNA: TGCAGCGTCGCCGGGACAGGGGTTGGCTACACCTTC
CDR3: CSVAGTGVGYTF

D: TRBD2
V: TRBV18
J: TRBJ2-1
size: once
DNA: TGTGCCAGCTCACCTCTAGCGGGAGGCGGCAATGAGCAGTTCTTC
CDR3: CASSPLAGGGNEQFF

D: NA
V: TRBV6-5
J: TRBJ1-2
size: once
DNA: TGTGCCAGCAGTTACTCGGTCGGGGGAGGAGGCTACACCTTC
CDR3: CASSYSVGGGGYTF

D: NA
V: TRBV9
J: TRBJ1-2
size: NA
DNA: TGTGCCAGCAGCGGTGGGTCGGGGGGCCCCCTCAATGGCTACACCTTC
CDR3: CASSGGSGGPLNGYTF

D: TRBD1
V: TRBV7-8
J: TRBJ2-3
size: NA
DNA: TGTGCCAGCAGCTATCCGGATGGGACAGGGAACTCAGATACGCAGTATTTT
CDR3: CASSYPDGTGNSDTQYF

D: NA
V: TRBV4-3
J: TRBJ2-1
size: NA
DNA: TGCGCCAGCAGCCAAGGGCCTCAATCCTACAATGAGCAGTTCTTC
CDR3: CASSQGPQSYNEQFF

D: TRBD1
V: TRBV6-5
J: TRBJ2-7
size: NA
DNA: TGTGCCAGCAGGACCGGGACAGGGGGTTTTGAGCAGTACTTC
CDR3: CASRTGTGGFEQYF

D: TRBD1
V: TRBV4-1
J: TRBJ1-2
size: once
DNA: TGCGCCAGCAGCCTCCGGACAGGGGCTGGCTATGGCTACACCTTC
CDR3: CASSLRTGAGYGYTF

D: NA
V: TRBV5-5
J: TRBJ1-1
size: once
DNA: TGTGCCAGCAGCTTGGCCAATTATATTGGGGGCTCTGAAGCTTTCTTT
CDR3: CASSLANYIGGSEAFF

D: TRBD2
V: TRBV30
J: TRBJ2-7
size: once
DNA: TGTGCCTGGAGTGTTGGGAGCGGGGGGTACGAGCAGTACTTC
CDR3: CAWSVGSGGYEQYF

D: TRBD2
V: TRBV7-3
J: TRBJ2-1
size: NA
DNA: TGTGCCAGCAGCTCGACTAGCGGGAGGTTTAATGAGCAGTTCTTC
CDR3: CASSSTSGRFNEQFF

D: TRBD1
V: TRBV29-1
J: TRBJ2-3
size: NA
DNA: TGCAGCGTTGTAGGGACAGGGATTGCAGATACGCAGTATTTT
CDR3: CSVVGTGIADTQYF

D: TRBD2
V: TRBV4-1
J: TRBJ2-7
size: NA
DNA: TGCGCCAGCAGACACACTAGCGGGAGCCATACCTACGAGCAGTACTTC
CDR3: CASRHTSGSHTYEQYF

D: NA
V: TRBV30
J: TRBJ2-1
size: NA
DNA: TGTGCCTGGAGTGTACAGTCCTACTACAATGAGCAGTTCTTC
CDR3: CAWSVQSYYNEQFF

D: NA
V: TRBV5-5
J: TRBJ1-1
size: NA
DNA: TGTGCCAGCACCACTCAGGTCATGAACACTGAAGCTTTCTTT
CDR3: CASTTQVMNTEAFF

D: TRBD1
V: TRBV19
J: TRBJ1-6
size: NA
DNA: TGTGCCAGTAGTATTACGGGGACAGGGACTTCACCCCTCCACTTT
CDR3: CASSITGTGTSPLHF

D: TRBD2
V: TRBV19
J: TRBJ2-7
size: NA
DNA: TGTGCCAGTAGTATTGGGTCTAGCGGGAGGGGGTACGAGCAGTACTTC
CDR3: CASSIGSSGRGYEQYF

D: NA
V: TRBV7-8
J: TRBJ1-3
size: NA
DNA: TGTGCCAGCAGCTTAGTTCGGGGATACTCTGGAAACACCATATATTTT
CDR3: CASSLVRGYSGNTIYF